These 22 T cell receptor beta chains came from one sample sequenced in a study of cytomegalovirus exposure and HLA in healthy donors. PCR used 60 Vbeta primers and 13 Jbeta primers. This table comes from immunoSEQ multiplex PCR, and its TCRdb copy is limited to in-frame clones, with some not included. The sample holds about 55,000 clones; around 62% are singletons and the top ten take approximately 12%. Material: PBMCs. These receptors were collected from a human donor in good health.

This clone was seen a few times. J is TRBJ1-2 and V is TRBV30; D is perhaps TRBD1 (6 bases). Trimming removed 3 bases at V and 5 bases at J, with 13 bases between. Looked up from germline, CDR1 is GTSNPN and CDR2 is SVGIG (reference sequence). CDR3 size: 13 residues. The CDR3: CAWRTGGGYGYTF. CDR3 DNA: TGTGCCTGGAGGACAGGTGGTGGGTATGGCTACACCTTC.

This rearrangement joins TRBV5-4 to TRBJ1-1; TRBD1 is a possible D gene (6 bases). Trimming left V 2 bases short and J 2 bases short, with 13 bases between. Germline CDR1 is SGHNT and CDR2 is YYREEE (reference sequence). The CDR3 runs to 15 residues. In DNA form, the CDR3 reads TGTGCCAGCAGCTTAATGACAGGACCTAACACTGAAGCTTTCTTT. Residues: CASSLMTGPNTEAFF.

This clone was detected once. This sequence joins TRBV5-1 and TRBJ2-7, with D perhaps TRBD1 (6 bases). V shed 1 base and J shed 6 bases, with 17 bases lying between them. This CDR3 is 15 amino acids long. CDR1 is SGHRS, CDR2 YFSETQ, per germline. Here the CDR3 DNA reads TGCGCCAGCAGCTTGAAGGAACAGGGATCGGGCGAGCAGTACTTC. Protein: CASSLKEQGSGEQYF. Full variable domain (missing parts from reference TRBV5-1 and TRBJ2-7): KAGVTQTPRYLIKTRGQQVTLSCSPISGHRSVSWYQQTPGQGLQFLFEYFSETQRNKGNFPGRFSGRQFSNSRSEMNVSTLELGDSALYLCASSLKEQGSGEQYFGPGTRLTVT.

This clone was seen a handful of times. Other DNA sequences of this sample code for an identical CDR3. The V call is TRBV4-1, the J call TRBJ1-2, with TRBD1 matching 8 bases. V was pared by 0 bases and J by 2 bases, with 2 bases of the junction left unmatched. Germline V gene lookup returns CDR1 MGHRA and CDR2 YSYEKL. The CDR3 consists of 15 residues. The CDR3 sequence is CASSQENRGNYGYTF. In nucleotides, the CDR3 is TGCGCCAGCAGCCAAGAAAACAGGGGGAACTATGGCTACACCTTC.

As for this clone: At one end the junction does not follow the germline gene, possibly because of a read error. V usage is TRBV7-3 and J usage is TRBJ1-2; tentative D call: TRBD1 (5 bases). Germline V gene lookup returns CDR1 SGHTA and CDR2 FQGTGA. This CDR3 spans 13 amino acids. In DNA form, the CDR3 reads TGTGCCAGCAGCCCGGACACGAACTATGGCTACCCCTTC. Its protein is CASSPDTNYGYPF.

The chain is built from TRBV6-1 and TRBJ2-5; D is undetermined. CDR1 is MNHNS and CDR2 is SASEGT in the germline V gene. The V end lost 4 bases, the J end lost 5 bases, and 8 bases lay between the germline ends. This CDR3 has 12 residues. As DNA, the CDR3 is TGTGCCAGCAGTGGAAACGGGGAGACCCAGTACTTC. Protein sequence: CASSGNGETQYF.

The chain uses TRBV7-9 and TRBJ2-5, with 7 bases aligning to TRBD1. After removal of 6 bases from V and 2 bases from J, the junction contained 6 bases not matched to a gene. CDR1 and CDR2 from the germline V gene are SEHNR and FQNEAQ (reference sequence). The CDR3 contains 14 residues. The CDR3 DNA reads as TGTGCCAGCAGTCCTCGGGACAGACAAGAGACCCAGTACTTC. This gives the protein CASSPRDRQETQYF.

V gene TRBV5-4 combines with J gene TRBJ1-1, with 7 bases fitting TRBD1. CDR1 is SGHNT, CDR2 YYREEE, per germline (reference sequence). Losses at the gene ends were 6 bases for V and 7 bases for J; bases not matched to a gene: 12. CDR3 length: 14 residues. CDR3 residues: CASNSYKGANEAFF. CDR3 nucleotides: TGTGCCAGCAACTCATATAAGGGGGCTAATGAAGCTTTCTTT.

The gene calls are TRBV5-4 and TRBJ1-2; 8 nucleotides agree with TRBD1. The V segment lost 4 bases and the J segment 4 bases; nucleotides outside the gene matches: 6. The CDR3 length is 14 residues. Per the germline V gene, CDR1 is SGHNT and CDR2 is YYREEE (reference sequence). The CDR3: CASSRGQEFYGYTF. CDR3 bases: TGTGCCAGCAGCCGGGGACAGGAGTTCTATGGCTACACCTTC. The whole variable domain, filled in from reference TRBV5-4 and TRBJ1-2, reads ETGVTQSPTHLIKTRGQQVTLRCSSQSGHNTVSWYQQALGQGPQFIFQYYREEENGRGNFPPRFSGLQFPNYSSELNVNALELDDSALYLCASSRGQEFYGYTFGSGTRLTVV.

V and J are TRBV9 and TRBJ1-1; D is unresolved. This CDR3 is built from 13 residues. The germline V and J ends were trimmed by 3 bases and 5 bases, with 11 bases remaining between them. Looked up from germline, CDR1 is SGDLS and CDR2 is YYNGEE. CDR3 region: CASSGFSGTEAFF. The CDR3, as DNA: TGTGCCAGCAGCGGGTTTTCGGGTACTGAAGCTTTCTTT.

V usage is TRBV4-1 and J usage is TRBJ2-3, with 8 bases fitting TRBD1. Germline CDR1 reads MGHRA; CDR2 reads YSYEKL. This CDR3 comprises 16 residues. The V segment lost 2 bases and the J segment 4 bases; nucleotides outside the gene matches: 8. The CDR3 region is CASSQLGTGQSDTQYF. Written as DNA, the CDR3 is TGCGCCAGCAGCCAACTCGGGACAGGACAATCAGATACGCAGTATTTT.

The V and J genes are TRBV30 and TRBJ1-5; D gene ambiguous. Germline V lookup: CDR1 GTSNPN, CDR2 SVGIG (reference sequence). Trimming removed 0 bases at V and 4 bases at J, with 7 bases between. The CDR3 runs to 13 residues. As DNA, the CDR3 is TGTGCCTGGAGTGTTGGGGAGAATCAGCCCCAGCATTTT. It encodes CAWSVGENQPQHF.

The DNA for the CDR3 is TGCGCCAGCAGCCAAGAGTACAGGGGGTCCTACGAGCAGTACTTC. Its translation is CASSQEYRGSYEQYF. The rearrangement uses TRBV4-1 and TRBJ2-5, with 8 bases matching TRBD1. The DNA end favors TRBJ2-7, so the J call may be wrong. Germline V lookup: CDR1 MGHRA, CDR2 YSYEKL. The CDR3 extends over 15 amino acids.

V usage is TRBV5-4 and J usage is TRBJ2-2; 10 bases align to TRBD1. Germline V gene sequence: CDR1 SGHNT, CDR2 YYREEE (reference sequence). V lost 4 bases and J lost 10; bases outside the gene matches: 10. The CDR3 has 15 residues. Here the CDR3 DNA reads TGTGCCAGCAGCCTGGACAGGGGGTTGAGTTTGGAGCTGTTTTTT. As protein: CASSLDRGLSLELFF.

V is TRBV2 and J is TRBJ2-7, with TRBD1 as a possible D gene (6 bases). The CDR3 sequence is 14 residues long. In germline, CDR1 is SNHLY, CDR2 FYNNEI. V was pared by 7 bases and J by 3 bases, with 16 bases between. The CDR3 protein is CASTSTDRFYEQYF. CDR3 in DNA: TGTGCCAGCACCTCCACTGACAGGTTCTACGAGCAGTACTTC.

This clone showed up just a few times. V gene TRBV7-2 combines with J gene TRBJ1-3; the D is unclear. Germline assignment: CDR1 SGHTA and CDR2 FQGNSA. V was pared by 10 bases and J by 0 bases, with 13 bases between. The CDR3 loop spans 14 amino acids. The CDR3 loop reads CATREASSGNTIYF. Written as DNA, the CDR3 is TGTGCCACCCGGGAGGCGAGCTCTGGAAACACCATATATTTT.

V usage is TRBV10-2 and J usage is TRBJ2-5; 7 nucleotides agree with TRBD2. Losses at the gene ends were 8 bases for V and 4 bases for J; bases not matched to a gene: 4. This CDR3 is built from 12 residues. The germline V gene encodes CDR1 WSHSY and CDR2 SAAADI. The CDR3 spells CASGGRGETQYF. Written as DNA, the CDR3 is TGCGCCAGCGGGGGGAGGGGAGAGACCCAGTACTTC.

This chain uses TRBV2 with TRBJ1-5; tentatively, D is TRBD1 (5 bases). This CDR3 has 17 residues. Trimming left V 4 bases short and J 5 bases short, with 21 bases between. Germline values: CDR1 SNHLY, CDR2 FYNNEI. The DNA of the CDR3 is TGTGCCAGCAGTGGTCCTGCGGGACTCACAGCGCATCAGCCCCAGCATTTT. The encoded protein is CASSGPAGLTAHQPQHF.

The V and J genes are TRBV7-9 and TRBJ2-3, with D possibly being TRBD1 (6 bases). V was trimmed by 2 bases and J by 3 bases, leaving 12 bases between them. The CDR3 has 15 residues. Germline assignment: CDR1 SEHNR and CDR2 FQNEAQ (reference sequence). CDR3 region: CASSLQGFRTDTQYF. The CDR3 nucleotides read TGTGCCAGCAGCTTACAGGGGTTTAGGACAGATACGCAGTATTTT.

The rearrangement uses TRBV4-3 and TRBJ2-3; 8 bases map to TRBD2. After removal of 1 base from V and 6 bases from J, the junction contained 3 bases not matched to a gene. Germline V gives CDR1 LGHNA, CDR2 YSLEER. The CDR3 spans 14 residues. The CDR3 sequence: CASSQAVAGDTQYF. The CDR3 DNA sequence: TGCGCCAGCAGCCAAGCGGTAGCGGGGGATACGCAGTATTTT.

The chain uses TRBV7-3 and TRBJ2-1, with 12 bases aligning to TRBD2. The CDR3 is 14 residues long. The V and J ends lost 4 bases and 10 bases, in that order; junction bases with no gene match: 5. Germline CDR1 reads SGHTA; CDR2 reads FQGTGA. This chain's CDR3 is CASSSPTSGGEQFF. The CDR3 DNA sequence: TGTGCCAGCAGCTCCCCGACTAGCGGGGGCGAGCAGTTCTTC.

The chain is built from TRBV6-5 and TRBJ1-4, with 8 bases identical to TRBD1. V lost 2 bases, J lost 7 bases, and 6 bases stayed unmatched. In germline, CDR1 is MNHEY, CDR2 SVGAGI. CDR3 size: 15 residues. CDR3 sequence reads: CASSYEYRGGEKLFF. In DNA form, the CDR3 reads TGTGCCAGCAGTTACGAGTACAGGGGGGGTGAAAAACTGTTTTTT.